Following are 18 T cell receptor beta chains from one sample sequenced in a study of shared clonotypes between healthy human individuals (dated by TCRdb to 2018 to 2020). Receptor amplification or capture employed the immunoSEQ multiplex PCR assay. Held by TCRdb, this immuneACCESS table contains in-frame sequences only and omits some clones. Under half of the omission traces to an unresolved V gene where checked; the cause of the rest is unknown. The sample yields roughly 770,000 clones; 95% to 97% were counted once. The top ten hold 0.2% to 0.25% of the sample. CD8 naive samples were obtained by positive selection for CCR7 among CD45RO-negative cells, yielding a CD45RA+CCR7+ population from which TemRA cells were excluded. Specimen: naive CD8+ T cells sorted from blood. What this sample's cell subset or site label stands for: CD45RA+CCR7+. These TCRs come from a man under 40 in good health.

Here the CDR3 reads CASSPGQGAFYGYTF. DNA of the CDR3: TGTGCCAGCAGCCCTGGACAGGGGGCTTTCTATGGCTACACCTTC. This sequence joins TRBV14 and TRBJ1-2; 11 bases map to TRBD1. The CDR3 runs 15 residues. Per the germline V gene, CDR1 is SGHDN and CDR2 is FVKESK. J gave up 4 bases and V 4 bases, and 5 bases lay outside the gene matches.

The rearrangement joins TRBV28 to TRBJ2-7; perhaps TRBD1 as D (5 bases). This CDR3 region has 15 residues. V was shortened by 2 bases and J by 0 bases, with 11 bases between the two germline ends. Germline V CDR1 and CDR2: MDHEN, SYDVKM. CDR3: CASSLAGSASYEQYF. Written as DNA, the CDR3 is TGTGCCAGCAGTTTAGCAGGGTCCGCCTCCTACGAGCAGTACTTC. Variable domain in full (rest from reference TRBV28 and TRBJ2-7): DVKVTQSSRYLVKRTGEKVFLECVQDMDHENMFWYRQDPGLGLRLIYFSYDVKMKEKGDIPEGYSVSREKKERFSLILESASTNQTSMYLCASSLAGSASYEQYFGPGTRLTVT.

The chain carries TRBV28 and TRBJ1-1; D is perhaps TRBD1 (5 bases). V shed 6 bases and J shed 1 base, with 24 bases lying between them. The length of the CDR3 is 18 residues. From germline, CDR1 is MDHEN and CDR2 SYDVKM. CDR3 sequence (DNA): TGTGCCAGCAGCAGAGTTACAGGTCTTTCTTCTCGGAACACTGAAGCTTTCTTT. This codes for CASSRVTGLSSRNTEAFF.

The J gene is TRBJ2-3, the V gene TRBV2; 7 bases match TRBD1. Germline CDR1 SNHLY, CDR2 FYNNEI. The length of the CDR3 is 15 residues. Trimming removed 4 bases from V and 0 bases from J; junction bases left unmatched: 4. As DNA, the CDR3 is TGTGCCAGCAGTGCCAGGGACAGAAGCACAGATACGCAGTATTTT. It specifies CASSARDRSTDTQYF.

The chain carries TRBV7-9 and TRBJ2-7; the D gene is possibly TRBD2 (5 bases). Germline CDR1 SEHNR, CDR2 FQNEAQ (reference sequence). This CDR3 region has 13 residues. Trimming removed 5 bases at V and 3 bases at J, with 11 bases between. The CDR3 DNA sequence: TGTGCCAGCAGCCCCCCGGGGTACTACGAGCAGTACTTC. Protein: CASSPPGYYEQYF.

The chain has TRBV7-9 and TRBJ2-1, with 13 bases fitting TRBD2. V gave up 2 bases and J gave up 9 bases; unmatched junction bases: 10. CDR3 length: 17 amino acids. CDR1 SEHNR and CDR2 FQNEAQ come from the germline V gene (reference sequence). This CDR3 is CASSLRTSGSGGREQFF. Written as DNA, the CDR3 is TGTGCCAGCAGCTTACGGACTAGCGGGAGTGGGGGGCGTGAGCAGTTCTTC.

The J gene is TRBJ2-1, the V gene TRBV14; 8 bases are shared with TRBD1. CDR3 length equals 15 residues. The V gene's germline CDR1 is SGHDN and CDR2 FVKESK. Trimming cost V 5 bases and J 6 bases; bases outside gene matches: 9. The CDR3 DNA sequence: TGTGCCAGCAGCGATCGGACAGGGATCCTCAATGAGCAGTTCTTC. This sequence encodes CASSDRTGILNEQFF.

The chain links TRBV7-9 to TRBJ1-5; 10 positions agree with TRBD1. J gave up 0 bases and V 5 bases, and 4 bases lay outside the gene matches. CDR3 length: 16 amino acids. CDR1 and CDR2 (germline): SEHNR, FQNEAQ (reference sequence). The CDR3 region is CASSPGTGDSNQPQHF. CDR3 nucleotides: TGTGCCAGCAGCCCCGGGACAGGGGATAGCAATCAGCCCCAGCATTTT.

With regard to this clone: Other DNA sequences within the sample encode an identical CDR3. The rearrangement uses TRBV27 and TRBJ2-3; no clear D gene. This CDR3 is built from 13 residues. Germline values: CDR1 MNHEY, CDR2 SMNVEV (reference sequence). V lost 5 bases to trimming and J lost 2 bases, with 8 bases between them. CDR3 amino acids: CASSLRNTDTQYF. CDR3 in DNA: TGTGCCAGCAGTCTAAGGAACACAGATACGCAGTATTTT.

The rearrangement joins TRBV2 to TRBJ2-7; D not resolved. Germline loops: CDR1 SNHLY, CDR2 FYNNEI. V was cut by 8 bases and J by 0 bases, with 8 bases left in between. The CDR3 covers 12 residues. CDR3 sequence reads: CASGRSSYEQYF. CDR3 coding DNA: TGTGCCAGCGGACGGAGCTCCTACGAGCAGTACTTC.

This clone was observed once. The rearrangement links TRBV6-5 to TRBJ2-7, with 8 bases matching TRBD1. V shed 4 bases, J shed 6 bases, and the junction held 5 bases outside the gene matches. Germline V gene data show CDR1 as MNHEY and CDR2 as SVGAGI. This CDR3 is built from 13 residues. CDR3 coding DNA: TGTGCCAGCAGTTTTTCAGGGGGCGGCGAGCAGTACTTC. This translates into CASSFSGGGEQYF.

The rearrangement links TRBV19 to TRBJ2-2; D is possibly TRBD1 (6 bases). The CDR3 is made up of 14 amino acids. Germline-derived CDR1 and CDR2 are LNHDA and SQIVND (reference sequence). The V end lost 8 bases, the J end lost 3 bases, and 13 bases lay between the germline ends. CDR3 nucleotide sequence: TGTGCCAGTCTACCGGGACAATACACCGGGGAGCTGTTTTTT. Translated: CASLPGQYTGELFF.

The chain is built from TRBV4-3 and TRBJ2-3; D might be TRBD2 (6 bases). Looked up from germline, CDR1 is LGHNA and CDR2 is YSLEER. V was clipped by 0 bases and J by 3 bases, with 19 bases between them. The CDR3 totals 18 residues. In DNA form, the CDR3 reads TGCGCCAGCAGCCAAGATTCTCGCGGGACCCCCAGGACAGATACGCAGTATTTT. Its protein is CASSQDSRGTPRTDTQYF.

This clone was picked up one time. The chain links TRBV6-5 to TRBJ1-2; tentative D call: TRBD1 (5 bases). Trimming pared 3 bases from V and 5 bases from J, leaving 13 bases between. The CDR3 sequence is 14 residues long. CDR1 MNHEY and CDR2 SVGAGI come from the germline V gene. The chain's CDR3 is CASSYNPGTYGYTF. CDR3 nucleotide sequence: TGTGCCAGCAGTTATAATCCAGGGACTTATGGCTACACCTTC.

This chain links TRBV4-3 with TRBJ2-2, with D unclear. Germline V CDR1 and CDR2: LGHNA, YSLEER. The germline V and J ends were trimmed by 0 bases and 1 base, with 12 bases remaining between them. The CDR3 has 17 amino acids. CDR3 DNA sequence: TGCGCCAGCAGCCAAGATATGCAGCTTATGAACACCGGGGAGCTGTTTTTT. This translates into CASSQDMQLMNTGELFF.

The chain couples TRBV5-1 to TRBJ2-1; 7 nucleotides agree with TRBD1. The length of the CDR3 is 15 residues. V dropped 0 bases and J dropped 9; count of bases not matched to a gene: 9. Germline V gene sequence: CDR1 SGHRS, CDR2 YFSETQ. This CDR3 reads CASSLVQGLYLEQFF. The CDR3 DNA sequence: TGCGCCAGCAGCTTGGTACAGGGGCTTTACCTTGAGCAGTTCTTC.

CDR3 DNA: TGCAGCGTTGAACTAGTTCCCTACGAGCAGTACTTC. It specifies CSVELVPYEQYF. The chain carries TRBV29-1 and TRBJ2-7; D gene ambiguous. V was trimmed by 2 bases and J by 2 bases, leaving 7 bases between them. CDR1 and CDR2 (germline): SQVTM, ANQGSEA. CDR3 length: 12 residues.

This chain joins TRBV28 and TRBJ2-1; weak D call: TRBD1 (5 bases). The CDR3 is 16 amino acids. V gave up 6 bases and J gave up 9 bases, with 24 bases separating them. Germline V CDR1 and CDR2: MDHEN, SYDVKM. CDR3 sequence reads: CASSTPTVYLLSEQFF. Written as DNA, the CDR3 is TGTGCCAGCAGCACCCCGACAGTCTACCTTCTCAGTGAGCAGTTCTTC.